This paragraph reports one T cell receptor beta chain. Its target is not known. These data originate in a study of tumor-infiltrating lymphocytes in primary liver carcinoma. Study at large: About 3.5 to 7.5 million productive TCRbeta reads were obtained from the samples, with similar numbers across tissue types.

Study-level findings and limits: Tumor tissue displayed a significantly greater top-250-clone fraction than blood (p = 0.039). Tumor-adjacent and tumor-blood pairs shared a smaller degree of overlap than tumor region pairs.

This CDR3 comprises 14 residues. Germline CDR1 reads LGHNA; CDR2 reads YNFKEQ. Trimming stripped 1 base from V and 5 bases from J, with 12 bases between. Scientists recovered RNA and DNA together from around 20-30 mg of unsorted bulk tissue. Every patient in the cohort had a primary liver carcinoma. That carcinoma was treated by surgical resection. A constant-region primer primed TCR beta cDNA synthesis from 450 to 550 ng of total RNA. The TCR beta library was amplified through three nested multiplex PCR rounds in a modified ARM-PCR procedure. Amplification in the first two PCR rounds was performed using TRBV1-TRBV30 forward primers and a C-beta reverse primer for about 10 cycles each. TCRdb re-called the multiplex PCR reads with MiXCR, one entry per CDR3 protein. The sample includes fewer than 80,000 distinct CDR3 sequences, approximately 62% of them seen just once.

Sample: tumor-adjacent normal liver tissue. The sequence derives from a man aged 35-49 years with primary liver carcinoma and hepatitis B virus infection. The chain has TRBV4-2 and TRBJ2-7; D remains ambiguous. The CDR3 sequence is CASSQVVPEDEQYF. Written as DNA, the CDR3 is TGTGCCAGCAGCCAAGTTGTCCCCGAGGACGAGCAGTACTTC.